This is a list of T cell receptor beta chains from one sample in a study of CD8+CD57+ T cells in acquired aplastic anemia. TCRdb fed the reads into MiXCR, producing one record per CDR3 protein. The sample yields over 150,000 distinct CDR3 sequences, roughly 63% seen once. The sample taken for sequencing was sorted CD4+, CD8+, or CD8+CD57+ T cells (not recorded which) from PBMCs. All receptors come from a human donor with aplastic anemia. Both conserved end residues are part of each CDR3. D genes are given only for firm matches. Not all rows give a size; the values are once, few, many and, for expanded clones, a class.

J | length | V | D | size | DNA | CDR3
TRBJ2-7 | 16 | TRBV27 | TRBD1 | - | TGTGCCAGCAGTCACGGACAGGGGGTAGTGGGGTACGAGCAGTACTTC | CASSHGQGVVGYEQYF
TRBJ2-2 | 12 | TRBV11-3 | - | - | TGTGCCAGCAGCCCGAAAAGCGGGGAGCTGTTTTTT | CASSPKSGELFF
TRBJ2-6 | 18 | TRBV4-1 | TRBD1 | - | TGCGCCAGCAGCCACGACAGGGGGCAGAGATCTGGGGCCAACGTCCTGACTTTC | CASSHDRGQRSGANVLTF
TRBJ1-2 | 15 | TRBV7-8 | - | - | TGTGCCAGCAGTCCTCACAAAGGGGGAAACTATGGCTACACCTTC | CASSPHKGGNYGYTF
TRBJ2-7 | 14 | TRBV7-9 | - | - | TGTGCCAGCAGCCCCCGGGACACGGTCGACGAGCAGTACTTC | CASSPRDTVDEQYF
TRBJ2-7 | 14 | TRBV15 | - | - | TGTGCCACCAGCAGGACAGGAAGCTCCTACGAGCAGTACTTC | CATSRTGSSYEQYF
TRBJ2-7 | 14 | TRBV2 | - | many | TGTGCCAGCAGTTTAGGCGGCTACTCCTACGAGCAGTACTTC | CASSLGGYSYEQYF
TRBJ2-1 | 16 | TRBV24-1 | TRBD2 | - | TGTGCCACCAGTGATTTTCGAGGGAGGGCTAGCGATGAGCAGTTCTTC | CATSDFRGRASDEQFF
TRBJ1-6 | 20 | TRBV6-5 | TRBD1 | - | TGTGCCAGCCACCGTAGAGCAGGGGGTCCGCCGGGAACCTCTAGTTCACCCCTCCACTTT | CASHRRAGGPPGTSSSPLHF
TRBJ2-7 | 14 | TRBV7-2 | TRBD1 | many | TGTGCCAGCAGTCCCGGGACAGGGACCTACGAGCAGTACTTC | CASSPGTGTYEQYF
TRBJ2-7 | 17 | TRBV7-9 | - | many | TGTGCCAGCAGTCAGGGAATGAAGGAATGGGGCTCCTACGAGCAGTACTTC | CASSQGMKEWGSYEQYF
TRBJ2-7 | 14 | TRBV15 | - | - | TGTGCCACCAGCAGAGGAGGCAGCACCTACGAGCAGTACTTC | CATSRGGSTYEQYF
TRBJ2-1 | 15 | TRBV24-1 | - | - | TGTGCCACGTCTCCGGCGTCAGGTAACTACAATGAGCAGTTCTTC | CATSPASGNYNEQFF
TRBJ2-2 | 14 | TRBV7-3 | TRBD1 | - | TGTGCCAGCAGTTGGGACAGGGTCACCGGGGAGCTGTTTTTT | CASSWDRVTGELFF
TRBJ1-6 | 16 | TRBV20-1 | - | - | TGCAGTGCTAGTAGGTCTCAGGCCGGGCGAAATGGCCGACTCCACTTT | CSASRSQAGRNGRLHF
TRBJ1-5 | 12 | TRBV3-1 | - | - | TGTGCCAGCAGCCTAAGGGGTCAGCCCCAGCATTTT | CASSLRGQPQHF
TRBJ1-2 | 14 | TRBV10-3 | - | many | TGTGCCATCAGTGAGTCCCGACTTTACTATGGCTACACCTTC | CAISESRLYYGYTF
TRBJ2-7 | 15 | TRBV7-2 | TRBD1 | - | TGTGCCAGCAGCCCCAAGGACAGGGTGGGCTACGAGCAGTACTTC | CASSPKDRVGYEQYF
TRBJ2-5 | 12 | TRBV10-3 | TRBD1 | few | TGTGCCATCAGCGACAGGGTGGAGACCCAGTACTTC | CAISDRVETQYF
TRBJ2-7 | 16 | TRBV9 | TRBD1 | - | TGTGCCAGCAGCTTAAATGCAGGGGGCGCCCCCTACGAGCAGTACTTC | CASSLNAGGAPYEQYF
TRBJ2-1 | 17 | TRBV25-1 | - | - | TGTGCCAGCAGCATCCGAATGGGAGACGTACCGATTCATGAGCAGTTCTTC | CASSIRMGDVPIHEQFF
TRBJ1-1 | 17 | TRBV5-1 | - | many | TGCGCCAGCAGCTTTGCCGTCAGGGGATCAATGAACACTGAAGCTTTCTTT | CASSFAVRGSMNTEAFF
TRBJ2-5 | 13 | TRBV29-1 | TRBD2 | - | TGCAGCTTGGGACTAGCGGGAGACGCGACCCAGTACTTC | CSLGLAGDATQYF
TRBJ2-2 | 16 | TRBV10-3 | TRBD2 | - | TGTGCCATCAGTGGGGGGAGCGGGAGAGGAGACGGGGAGCTGTTTTTT | CAISGGSGRGDGELFF
TRBJ2-2 | 16 | TRBV7-3 | TRBD1 | - | TGTGCCAGCAGCTTGGGGGACAGGTCTAACACCGGGGAGCTGTTTTTT | CASSLGDRSNTGELFF
TRBJ1-6 | 15 | TRBV29-1 | - | - | TGCAGCTTCCCTACGGGTGAGGACTACAATTCACCCCTCCACTTT | CSFPTGEDYNSPLHF
TRBJ1-2 | 13 | TRBV7-9 | - | - | TGTGCCAGCAGCCAGCAGGGCTCCTATGGCTACACCTTC | CASSQQGSYGYTF
TRBJ2-7 | 13 | TRBV5-1 | - | many | TGCGCCAGCAGCGGAGGGACAGTCTACGAGCAGTACTTC | CASSGGTVYEQYF
TRBJ1-2 | 13 | TRBV29-1 | TRBD1 | - | TGCAGCGTCTCGTGGACAGGGGGCTATGGCTACACCTTC | CSVSWTGGYGYTF
TRBJ1-1 | 14 | TRBV5-8 | - | many | TGTGCCAGCAGCTTTACGGTGCGTGACACTGAAGCTTTCTTT | CASSFTVRDTEAFF
TRBJ2-5 | 14 | TRBV7-9 | - | many | TGTGCCAGCAGCCCCGTCACGTACCAAGAGACCCAGTACTTC | CASSPVTYQETQYF
TRBJ1-1 | 12 | TRBV19 | - | many | TGTGCCAGTAGGCCCCGGGGCACTGAAGCTTTCTTT | CASRPRGTEAFF
TRBJ2-7 | 17 | TRBV15 | - | few | TGTGCCACCAGCAGAGATAGGGGAACTGCCACGACTAGGGAGCAGTACTTC | CATSRDRGTATTREQYF
TRBJ1-1 | 14 | TRBV12-3/TRBV12-4 | - | - | TGTGCCAGCAGTGGGGGGGCAGGGAGGACTGAAGCTTTCTTT | CASSGGAGRTEAFF
TRBJ2-6 | 14 | TRBV9 | - | - | TGTGCCAGCAGCACAAACTCTGGGGCCAACGTCCTGACTTTC | CASSTNSGANVLTF
TRBJ1-6 | 17 | TRBV14 | TRBD1 | - | TGTGCCAGCAGCCGAGTCACAGGGGGATCCTATAATTCACCCCTCCACTTT | CASSRVTGGSYNSPLHF
TRBJ1-6 | 14 | TRBV7-9 | - | - | TGTGCCAGCAGCTTTGGGGACTATAATTCACCCCTCCACTTT | CASSFGDYNSPLHF
TRBJ2-1 | 14 | TRBV9 | - | - | TGTGCCAGCAGCGTATACGGGATGGGCAATGAGCAGTTCTTC | CASSVYGMGNEQFF
TRBJ2-3 | 16 | TRBV20-1 | TRBD2 | few | TGCAGTGCTAGAGGACCGGGACTAGCTAGCACAGATACGCAGTATTTT | CSARGPGLASTDTQYF
TRBJ2-4 | 16 | TRBV20-1 | - | many | TGCAGTGCTAGAGACCGGGGTAGATTAGCCAAAAACATTCAGTACTTC | CSARDRGRLAKNIQYF
TRBJ1-2 | 15 | TRBV20-1 | - | many | TGCAGTGCTAGAGATGAAGGAAGCTCTAACTATGGCTACACCTTC | CSARDEGSSNYGYTF
TRBJ1-2 | 14 | TRBV10-1 | - | - | TGCGCCAGCAGTGACAGGCGGCGAGGCTATGGCTACACCTTC | CASSDRRRGYGYTF